This T cell receptor beta chain was identified during a study of a mutant IDH1 vaccine in newly diagnosed glioma. For the study at large: Those enrolled had earlier been treated with radiotherapy, temozolomide, or both, mostly both.

Profiling relied on immunoSEQ multiplex PCR, and the TCRdb table lists in-frame clones only, not all of them. The sample gives 30,000 to 40,000 clones, approximately 78% of which show up once; around 7% is in the top ten. About this clone: Its antigen remains unidentified.

The time point: week 35, safety follow-up. Every vaccination contained 300 ug of the mutant IDH1 20-mer peptide and was paired with topical imiquimod. The ends were cut back, 3 bases at V and 4 bases at J, with 8 bases in the middle. Germline-derived CDR1 and CDR2 are SGHRS and YFSETQ. The CDR3 has 13 amino acids. The input for sequencing was PBMCs, taken from a glioma patient whose treatment included an IDH1 peptide vaccine. The genes are TRBV5-1 and TRBJ1-3; D call uncertain. The receptor comes from a woman under 30 with glioma. The CDR3 here is CASSSVVGNTIYF. The CDR3, as DNA: TGCGCCAGCAGCTCGGTGGTCGGAAACACCATATATTTT.